The rows below give T cell receptor beta chains drawn from one sample of a study of shared clonotypes between healthy human individuals. The method was immunoSEQ multiplex PCR; TCRdb's version includes in-frame clones alone and lacks a portion of them. The data hold around 510,000 clones, with about 96% observed a single time. Sequenced: naive CD4+ T cells sorted from blood. Receptor source: a woman in her thirties in good health. CDR3s include the opening cysteine and the closing phenylalanine or tryptophan. A D gene is named only where the DNA matches it firmly. Size is omitted from some rows. Given values are once, few, many or a class for expanded clones.

>TRBJ2-1|NA|NA|TRBV7-9
TGTGCCAGCAGACTGACAGGAGTTAGCGATGAGCAGTTCTTC
CASRLTGVSDEQFF
>TRBJ2-2|NA|TRBD2|TRBV11-2
TGTGCCAGCAGCTTAGGGTCTAGCGGGAGATTTACCGGGGAGCTGTTTTTT
CASSLGSSGRFTGELFF
>TRBJ2-5|NA|NA|TRBV4-1
TGCGCCAGCAGCCGGGGTAGAGGGACAGAGACCCAGTACTTC
CASSRGRGTETQYF
>TRBJ2-5|NA|NA|TRBV19
TGTGCCAGTAAGGGGGGCAGCGGTCAAGAGACCCAGTACTTC
CASKGGSGQETQYF
>TRBJ2-1|once|TRBD2|TRBV19
TGTGCCAGTAGTATAACGGGAGGCAATGAGCAGTTCTTC
CASSITGGNEQFF
>TRBJ1-5|NA|NA|TRBV18
TGTGCCAGCTCACTTGGGACACCTACAGAGGATAATCAGCCCCAGCATTTT
CASSLGTPTEDNQPQHF
>TRBJ1-2|NA|NA|TRBV7-2
TGTGCCAGCAGCCCCCGTTTCGACAGGAACTATGGCTACACCTTC
CASSPRFDRNYGYTF
>TRBJ2-3|NA|NA|TRBV11-2
TGTGCCAGCAGCTCGGCGACAGATACGCAGTATTTT
CASSSATDTQYF
>TRBJ2-7|NA|TRBD2|TRBV11-2
TGTGCCAGCAGCTTAGATGGGACTATCTACGAGCAGTACTTC
CASSLDGTIYEQYF
>TRBJ1-5|NA|NA|TRBV28
TGTGCCAGCAGTTTGAGACTAGGCAATCAGCCCCAGCATTTT
CASSLRLGNQPQHF
>TRBJ1-4|NA|TRBD1|TRBV5-4
TGTGCCAGCAGCTTGGCGGGACAGAGGAATGAAAAACTGTTTTTT
CASSLAGQRNEKLFF
>TRBJ1-2|NA|TRBD1|TRBV2
TGTGCCAGCAGCTTAGACCACCCCGGGACAGGTTATGGCTACACCTTC
CASSLDHPGTGYGYTF
>TRBJ1-5|few|NA|TRBV2
TGTGCCAGCTTAGGGGAGAGCAATCAGCCCCAGCATTTT
CASLGESNQPQHF
>TRBJ2-2|NA|TRBD1|TRBV28
TGTGCCAGCAGTACGACAGGGTTGAGCACCGGGGAGCTGTTTTTT
CASSTTGLSTGELFF
>TRBJ2-5|NA|TRBD1|TRBV14
TGTGCCAGCAGCCAGCGTTGGCTTAGGGGGCTATGGGAGACCCAGTACTTC
CASSQRWLRGLWETQYF
>TRBJ2-3|NA|TRBD2|TRBV5-1
TGCGCCAGCAGCCCGGGACTAGCGGACACAGATACGCAGTATTTT
CASSPGLADTDTQYF
>TRBJ2-2|NA|NA|TRBV5-1
TGCGCCAGCAGCTTGAACCCTAACACCGGGGAGCTGTTTTTT
CASSLNPNTGELFF